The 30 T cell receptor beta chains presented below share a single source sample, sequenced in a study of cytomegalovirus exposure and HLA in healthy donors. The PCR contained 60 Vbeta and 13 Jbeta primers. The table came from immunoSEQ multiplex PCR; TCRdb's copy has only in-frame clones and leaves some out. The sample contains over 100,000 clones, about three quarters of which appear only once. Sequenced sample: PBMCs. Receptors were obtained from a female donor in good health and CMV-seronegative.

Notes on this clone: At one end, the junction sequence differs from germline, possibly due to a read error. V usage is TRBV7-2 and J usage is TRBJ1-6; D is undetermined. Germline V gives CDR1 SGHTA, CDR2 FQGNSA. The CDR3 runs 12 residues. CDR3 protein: CASSSNNSPLHF. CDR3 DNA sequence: TGTGCCAGCAGCTCCAATAATTCACCCCTCCACTTT. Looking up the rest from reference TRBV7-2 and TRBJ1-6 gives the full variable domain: GAGVSQSPSNKVTEKGKDVELRCDPISGHTALYWYRQSLGQGLEFLIYFQGNSAPDKSGLPSDRFSAERTGGSVSTLTIQRTQQEDSAVYLCASSSNNSPLHFGNGTRLTVT.

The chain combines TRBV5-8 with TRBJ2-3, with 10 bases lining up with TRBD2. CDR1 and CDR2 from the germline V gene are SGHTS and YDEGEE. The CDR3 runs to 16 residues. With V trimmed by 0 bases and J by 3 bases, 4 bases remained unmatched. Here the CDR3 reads CASSLGTSGITDTQYF. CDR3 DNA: TGTGCCAGCAGCTTGGGAACTAGCGGGATTACAGATACGCAGTATTTT. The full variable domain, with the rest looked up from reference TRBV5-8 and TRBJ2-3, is EAGVTQSPTHLIKTRGQQATLRCSPISGHTSVYWYQQALGLGLQFLLWYDEGEERNRGNFPPRFSGRQFPNYSSELNVNALELEDSALYLCASSLGTSGITDTQYFGPGTRLTVL.

The CDR3 reads CASSLVAGAHGYTF. The CDR3 bases are TGTGCCAGCAGCTTAGTTGCAGGGGCCCATGGCTACACCTTC. The genes are TRBV7-9 and TRBJ1-2, with D perhaps TRBD1 (6 bases). This CDR3 comprises 14 residues. The germline V gene encodes CDR1 SEHNR and CDR2 FQNEAQ (reference sequence). V lost 1 base and J 6 bases, leaving 12 bases between the germline ends. The full variable domain, completed using reference TRBV7-9 and TRBJ1-2, is DTGVSQNPRHKITKRGQNVTFRCDPISEHNRLYWYRQTLGQGPEFLTYFQNEAQLEKSRLLSDRFSAERPKGSFSTLEIQRTEQGDSAMYLCASSLVAGAHGYTFGSGTRLTVV.

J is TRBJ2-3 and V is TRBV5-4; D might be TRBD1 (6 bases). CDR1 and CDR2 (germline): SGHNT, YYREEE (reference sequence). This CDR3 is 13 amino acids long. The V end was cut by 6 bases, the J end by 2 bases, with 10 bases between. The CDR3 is CASMGAYTDTQYF. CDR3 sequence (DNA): TGTGCCAGCATGGGGGCGTACACAGATACGCAGTATTTT.

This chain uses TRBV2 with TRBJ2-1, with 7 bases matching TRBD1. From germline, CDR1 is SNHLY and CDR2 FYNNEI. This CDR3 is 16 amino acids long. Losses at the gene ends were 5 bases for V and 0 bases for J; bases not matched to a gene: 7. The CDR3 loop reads CASSSTTGSSYNEQFF. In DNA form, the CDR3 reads TGTGCCAGCAGTTCGACGACAGGGAGCTCCTACAATGAGCAGTTCTTC. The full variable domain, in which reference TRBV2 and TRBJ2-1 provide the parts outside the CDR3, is EPEVTQTPSHQVTQMGQEVILRCVPISNHLYFYWYRQILGQKVEFLVSFYNNEISEKSEIFDDQFSVERPDGSNFTLKIRSTKLEDSAMYFCASSSTTGSSYNEQFFGPGTRLTVL.

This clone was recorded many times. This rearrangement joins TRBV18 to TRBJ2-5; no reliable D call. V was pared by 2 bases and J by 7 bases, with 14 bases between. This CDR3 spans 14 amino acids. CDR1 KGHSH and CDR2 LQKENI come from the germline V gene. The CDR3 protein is CASSPAVDLATQYF. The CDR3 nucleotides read TGTGCCAGCTCACCAGCAGTCGATTTAGCGACCCAGTACTTC.

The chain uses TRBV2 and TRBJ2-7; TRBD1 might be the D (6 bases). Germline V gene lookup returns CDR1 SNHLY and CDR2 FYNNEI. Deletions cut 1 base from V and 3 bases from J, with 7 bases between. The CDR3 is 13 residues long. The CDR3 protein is CASSEVQGYEQYF. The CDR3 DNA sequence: TGTGCCAGCAGTGAAGTACAGGGCTACGAGCAGTACTTC. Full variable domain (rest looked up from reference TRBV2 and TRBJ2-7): EPEVTQTPSHQVTQMGQEVILRCVPISNHLYFYWYRQILGQKVEFLVSFYNNEISEKSEIFDDQFSVERPDGSNFTLKIRSTKLEDSAMYFCASSEVQGYEQYFGPGTRLTVT.

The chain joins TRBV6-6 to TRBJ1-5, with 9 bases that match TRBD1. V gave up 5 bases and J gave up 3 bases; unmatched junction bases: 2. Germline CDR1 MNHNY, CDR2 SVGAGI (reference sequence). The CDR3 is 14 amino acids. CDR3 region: CASSRTGANQPQHF. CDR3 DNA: TGTGCCAGCAGTCGGACAGGGGCCAATCAGCCCCAGCATTTT.

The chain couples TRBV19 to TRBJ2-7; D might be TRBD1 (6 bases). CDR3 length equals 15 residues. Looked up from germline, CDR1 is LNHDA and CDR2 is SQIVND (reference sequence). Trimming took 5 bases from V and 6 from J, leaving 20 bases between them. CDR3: CASSDPLDRTFEQYF. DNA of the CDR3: TGTGCCAGTAGTGACCCTCTAGACAGGACGTTCGAGCAGTACTTC.

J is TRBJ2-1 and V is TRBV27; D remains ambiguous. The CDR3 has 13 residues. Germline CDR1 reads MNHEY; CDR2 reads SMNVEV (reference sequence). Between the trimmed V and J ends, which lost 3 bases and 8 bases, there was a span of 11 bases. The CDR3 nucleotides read TGTGCCAGCAGTTTTTTTATAGCCGATGAGCAGTTCTTC. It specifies CASSFFIADEQFF.

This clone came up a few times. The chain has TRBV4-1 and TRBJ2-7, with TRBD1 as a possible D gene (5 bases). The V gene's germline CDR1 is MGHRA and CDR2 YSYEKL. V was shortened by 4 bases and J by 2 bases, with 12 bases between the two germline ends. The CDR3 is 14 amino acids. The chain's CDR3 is CASSPQTVAYEQYF. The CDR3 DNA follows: TGCGCCAGCAGCCCCCAGACAGTTGCCTACGAGCAGTACTTC.

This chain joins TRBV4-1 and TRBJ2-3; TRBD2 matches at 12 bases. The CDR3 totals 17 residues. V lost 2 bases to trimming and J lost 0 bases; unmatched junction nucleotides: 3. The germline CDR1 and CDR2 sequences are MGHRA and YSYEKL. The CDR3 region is CASSQIGLAGSTDTQYF. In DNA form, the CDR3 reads TGCGCCAGCAGCCAAATAGGACTAGCGGGGAGCACAGATACGCAGTATTTT.

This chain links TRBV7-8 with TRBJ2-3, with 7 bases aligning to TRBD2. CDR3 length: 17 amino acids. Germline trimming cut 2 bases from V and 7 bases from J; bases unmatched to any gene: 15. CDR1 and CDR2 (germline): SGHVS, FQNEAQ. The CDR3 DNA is TGTGCCAGCAGCTTATCGACTGGACGGGGACTATCCTATACGCAGTATTTT. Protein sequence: CASSLSTGRGLSYTQYF.

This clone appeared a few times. In DNA form, the CDR3 reads TGCGCCAGCAGCCTGCTCGGGGACACAGATACGCAGTATTTT. It codes for CASSLLGDTDTQYF. This chain joins TRBV5-1 and TRBJ2-3; tentative D call: TRBD2 (5 bases). Trimming shortened V by 4 bases and J by 2 bases, and 11 bases separated the two germline ends. The CDR3 totals 14 residues. Germline V gives CDR1 SGHRS, CDR2 YFSETQ.

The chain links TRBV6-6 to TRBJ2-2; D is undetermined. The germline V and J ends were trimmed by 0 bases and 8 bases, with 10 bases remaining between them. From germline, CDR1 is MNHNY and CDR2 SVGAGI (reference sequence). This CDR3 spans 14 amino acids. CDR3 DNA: TGTGCCAGCAGTTACTCCGGTTTGAGGGGGGAGCTGTTTTTT. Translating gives CASSYSGLRGELFF.

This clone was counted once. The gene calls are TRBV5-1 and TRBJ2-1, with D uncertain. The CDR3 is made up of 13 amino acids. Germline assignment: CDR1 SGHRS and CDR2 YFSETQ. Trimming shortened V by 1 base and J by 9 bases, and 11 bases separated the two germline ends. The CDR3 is CASSLIGPTEQFF. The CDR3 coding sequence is TGCGCCAGCAGCTTGATTGGGCCTACTGAGCAGTTCTTC.

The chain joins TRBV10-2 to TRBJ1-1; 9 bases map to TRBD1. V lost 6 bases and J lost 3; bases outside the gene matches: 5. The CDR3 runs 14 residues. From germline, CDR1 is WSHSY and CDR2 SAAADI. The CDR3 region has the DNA TGCGCCAGCAGAACAGGGGGCGCGGACACTGAAGCTTTCTTT. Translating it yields CASRTGGADTEAFF.

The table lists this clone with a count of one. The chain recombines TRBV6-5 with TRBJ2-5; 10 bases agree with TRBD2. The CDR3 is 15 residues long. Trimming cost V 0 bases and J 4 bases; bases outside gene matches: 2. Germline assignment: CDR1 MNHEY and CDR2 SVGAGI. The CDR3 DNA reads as TGTGCCAGCAGTTACTCAGCTAGCGGGGGAGAGACCCAGTACTTC. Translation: CASSYSASGGETQYF.

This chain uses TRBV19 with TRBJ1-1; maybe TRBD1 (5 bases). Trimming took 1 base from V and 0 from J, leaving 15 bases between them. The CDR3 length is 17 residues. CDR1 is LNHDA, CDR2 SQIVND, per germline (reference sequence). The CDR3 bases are TGTGCCAGTAGTATAGCATTGGAGGGGCCCGTGAACACTGAAGCTTTCTTT. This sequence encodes CASSIALEGPVNTEAFF.

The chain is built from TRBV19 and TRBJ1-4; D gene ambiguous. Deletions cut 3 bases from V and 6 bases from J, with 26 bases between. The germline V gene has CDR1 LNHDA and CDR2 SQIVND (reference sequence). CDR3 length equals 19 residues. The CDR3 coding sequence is TGTGCCAGTAGTATTCGGTATAACGTGGCAGCTCCGGGGTATGAAAAACTGTTTTTT. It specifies CASSIRYNVAAPGYEKLFF.

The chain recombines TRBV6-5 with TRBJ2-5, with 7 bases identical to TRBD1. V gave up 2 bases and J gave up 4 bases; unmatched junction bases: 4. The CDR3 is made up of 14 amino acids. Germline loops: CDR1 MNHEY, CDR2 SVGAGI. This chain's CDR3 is CASSYGTARETQYF. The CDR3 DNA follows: TGTGCCAGCAGTTACGGGACAGCACGAGAGACCCAGTACTTC.

The CDR3 DNA follows: TGTGCCAGCAGACCCCAGGGTATCAATCAGCCCCAGCATTTT. Encoded protein: CASRPQGINQPQHF. The genes are TRBV6-5 and TRBJ1-5, with D possibly TRBD1 on 5 matching bases. Germline V gene lookup returns CDR1 MNHEY and CDR2 SVGAGI. V lost 6 bases and J lost 3, with 12 bases in between. This CDR3 spans 14 amino acids.

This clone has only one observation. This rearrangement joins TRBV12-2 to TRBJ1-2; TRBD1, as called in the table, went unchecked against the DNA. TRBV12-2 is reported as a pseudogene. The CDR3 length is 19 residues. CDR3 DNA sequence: TGTGCAAGTCGCTTAATTGGAGAATGGAGACAGGGGGCATACTATGGCTACACCTTC. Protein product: CASRLIGEWRQGAYYGYTF.

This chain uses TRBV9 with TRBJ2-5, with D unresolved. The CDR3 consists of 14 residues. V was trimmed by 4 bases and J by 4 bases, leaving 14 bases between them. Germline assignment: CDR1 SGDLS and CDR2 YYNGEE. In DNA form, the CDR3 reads TGTGCCAGCAGCCCCCGACCCCCGGGAGAGACCCAGTACTTC. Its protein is CASSPRPPGETQYF.

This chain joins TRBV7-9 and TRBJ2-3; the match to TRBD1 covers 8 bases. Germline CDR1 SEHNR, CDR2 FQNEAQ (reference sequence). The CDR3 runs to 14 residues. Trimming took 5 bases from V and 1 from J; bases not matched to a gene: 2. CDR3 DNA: TGTGCCAGCAGCCGGGACAGGCGCACAGATACGCAGTATTTT. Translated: CASSRDRRTDTQYF. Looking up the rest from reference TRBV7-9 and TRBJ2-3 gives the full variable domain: DTGVSQNPRHKITKRGQNVTFRCDPISEHNRLYWYRQTLGQGPEFLTYFQNEAQLEKSRLLSDRFSAERPKGSFSTLEIQRTEQGDSAMYLCASSRDRRTDTQYFGPGTRLTVL.

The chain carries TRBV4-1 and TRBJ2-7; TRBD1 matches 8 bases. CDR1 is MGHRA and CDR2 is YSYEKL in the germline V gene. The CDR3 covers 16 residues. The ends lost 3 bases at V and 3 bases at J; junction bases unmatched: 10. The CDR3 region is CASSQEKAGGIYEQYF. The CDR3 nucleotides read TGCGCCAGCAGCCAGGAGAAAGCAGGGGGCATCTACGAGCAGTACTTC.

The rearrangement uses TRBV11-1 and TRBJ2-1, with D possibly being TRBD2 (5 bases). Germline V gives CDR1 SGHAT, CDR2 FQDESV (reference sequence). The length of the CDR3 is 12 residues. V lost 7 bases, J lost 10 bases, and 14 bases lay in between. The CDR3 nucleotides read TGTGCCAGCACGGGAACTGTGGGGGAGCAGTTCTTC. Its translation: CASTGTVGEQFF.

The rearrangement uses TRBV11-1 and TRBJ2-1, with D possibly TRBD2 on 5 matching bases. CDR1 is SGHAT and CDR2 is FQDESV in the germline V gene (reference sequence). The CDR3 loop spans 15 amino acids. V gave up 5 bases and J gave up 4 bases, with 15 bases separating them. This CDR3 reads CASSPFRAGYNEQFF. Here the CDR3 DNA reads TGTGCCAGCAGCCCCTTCCGGGCGGGTTACAATGAGCAGTTCTTC.

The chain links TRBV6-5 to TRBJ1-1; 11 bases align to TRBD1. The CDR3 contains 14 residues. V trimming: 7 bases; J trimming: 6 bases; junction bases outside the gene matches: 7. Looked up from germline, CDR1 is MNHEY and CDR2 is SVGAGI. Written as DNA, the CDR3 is TGTGCCAGCAAGCCGGGACAGGGGGGATCTGAAGCTTTCTTT. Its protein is CASKPGQGGSEAFF.

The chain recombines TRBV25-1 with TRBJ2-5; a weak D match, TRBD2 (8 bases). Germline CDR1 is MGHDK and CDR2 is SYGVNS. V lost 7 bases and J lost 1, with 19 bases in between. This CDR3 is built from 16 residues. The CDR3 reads CASTEGGGGFQETQYF. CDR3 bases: TGTGCCAGCACCGAAGGGGGCGGGGGGTTCCAAGAGACCCAGTACTTC.